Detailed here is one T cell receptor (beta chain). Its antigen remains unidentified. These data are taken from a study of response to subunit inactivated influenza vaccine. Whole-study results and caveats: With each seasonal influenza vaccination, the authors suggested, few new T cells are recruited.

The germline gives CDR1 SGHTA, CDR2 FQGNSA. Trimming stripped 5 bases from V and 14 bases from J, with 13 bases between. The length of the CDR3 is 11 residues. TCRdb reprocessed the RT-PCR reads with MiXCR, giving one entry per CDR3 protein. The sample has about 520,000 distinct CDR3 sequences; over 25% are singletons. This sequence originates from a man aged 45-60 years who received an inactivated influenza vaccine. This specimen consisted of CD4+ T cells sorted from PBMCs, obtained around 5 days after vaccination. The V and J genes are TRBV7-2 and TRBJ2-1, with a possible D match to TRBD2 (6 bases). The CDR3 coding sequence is TGTGCCAGCAGCATGACTAGGCAGGAGTTCTTC. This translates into CASSMTRQEFF.